Following are 15 T cell receptor beta chains from one sample sequenced in a study of blood T cell repertoires in COVID-19. The table came from immunoSEQ multiplex PCR; TCRdb's copy has only in-frame clones and leaves some out. The sample consists of a few hundred thousand clones, approximately 88% of them appearing once. The source material was PBMCs or T cells enriched from blood (not recorded which). The receptor source for this set is a woman between 35 and 50 years old with acute COVID-19.

About this clone: Other DNA sequences in this sample translate to the same CDR3. The rearrangement links TRBV28 to TRBJ1-5, with 11 bases matching TRBD1. The CDR3 is made up of 16 amino acids. The V gene's germline CDR1 is MDHEN and CDR2 SYDVKM. Trimming cost V 3 bases and J 3 bases; bases outside gene matches: 4. The DNA of the CDR3 is TGTGCCAGCAGTTTTGGGGACAGGGGGGACAATCAGCCCCAGCATTTT. Protein product: CASSFGDRGDNQPQHF.

This clone has more than one count but fewer than ten. The chain is built from TRBV29-1 and TRBJ1-5; 8 positions match TRBD1. CDR3 length: 13 residues. V shed 7 bases, J shed 6 bases, and the junction held 8 bases outside the gene matches. The germline gives CDR1 SQVTM, CDR2 ANQGSEA. The CDR3 reads CSATDREGQPQHF. The CDR3, as DNA: TGCAGCGCGACGGACAGGGAGGGTCAGCCCCAGCATTTT.

This chain links TRBV7-8 with TRBJ1-1; D is undetermined. The V end lost 5 bases, the J end lost 5 bases, and 15 bases lay between the germline ends. The CDR3 spans 14 residues. Germline CDR1 is SGHVS and CDR2 is FQNEAQ. This chain's CDR3 is CASSPGPGRTEAFF. The DNA for the CDR3 is TGTGCCAGCAGCCCGGGCCCGGGGAGGACTGAAGCTTTCTTT.

The V call is TRBV27, the J call TRBJ2-5; maybe TRBD2 (6 bases). Between the trimmed V and J ends, which lost 6 bases and 5 bases, there was a span of 19 bases. The CDR3 sequence is 15 residues long. The V gene's germline CDR1 is MNHEY and CDR2 SMNVEV (reference sequence). CDR3 nucleotides: TGTGCCAGCAGACCACTAGGACTTGGGGGGGAGACCCAGTACTTC. It yields the protein CASRPLGLGGETQYF.

The count of this clone is one. The chain employs TRBV6-1 and TRBJ2-5; D might be TRBD1 (6 bases). Trimming took off 2 bases at V and 1 base at J, with 8 bases between the two ends. The germline V gene encodes CDR1 MNHNS and CDR2 SASEGT. The length of the CDR3 is 14 residues. The CDR3 region has the DNA TGTGCCAGCAGTGAAAGGGGGACCCAAGAGACCCAGTACTTC. Translating it yields CASSERGTQETQYF.

The chain recombines TRBV28 with TRBJ2-7; TRBD2 agrees at 9 bases. V dropped 4 bases and J dropped 0; count of bases not matched to a gene: 4. Germline CDR1 is MDHEN and CDR2 is SYDVKM. The CDR3 runs to 15 residues. CDR3 region: CASSSSGASSYEQYV. The DNA for the CDR3 is TGTGCCAGCAGTTCTAGCGGGGCGAGCTCCTACGAGCAGTACGTC.

The chain has TRBV7-2 and TRBJ1-2; 7 bases fit TRBD1. The CDR3 consists of 15 residues. Germline CDR1 and CDR2: SGHTA and FQGNSA. V gave up 0 bases and J gave up 4 bases; unmatched junction bases: 5. Here the CDR3 reads CASSLATGVGYGYTF. For the CDR3, the DNA is TGTGCCAGCAGCTTAGCCACAGGGGTCGGCTATGGCTACACCTTC.

The chain has TRBV14 and TRBJ2-7; no clear D gene. Trimming removed 11 bases at V and 5 bases at J, with 19 bases between. Germline assignment: CDR1 SGHDN and CDR2 FVKESK. The length of the CDR3 is 13 residues. CDR3 loop: CAPCEALDNEQYV. The DNA of the CDR3 is TGTGCCCCCTGCGAGGCCCTAGATAACGAGCAGTACGTC.

This chain connects TRBV5-1 to TRBJ2-5; 9 positions match TRBD2. The V segment lost 4 bases and the J segment 5 bases; nucleotides outside the gene matches: 18. Germline V gene sequence: CDR1 SGHRS, CDR2 YFSETQ. CDR3 length equals 18 residues. CDR3 residues: CASSLTGRLAGKLETQYF. The CDR3 DNA is TGCGCCAGCAGCCTCACCGGGCGGCTAGCGGGAAAGTTGGAGACCCAGTACTTC.

The rearrangement links TRBV28 to TRBJ1-1; D call uncertain. The germline V gene encodes CDR1 MDHEN and CDR2 SYDVKM. The CDR3 extends over 15 amino acids. Trimming shortened V by 10 bases and J by 1 base, and 19 bases separated the two germline ends. CDR3 DNA sequence: TGTGCCAACCGACCTCTGTCGGGAGGGAACACTGAAGCTTTCTTT. Encoded protein: CANRPLSGGNTEAFF.

The V gene is TRBV7-6, the J gene TRBJ2-7, with D maybe TRBD1 (6 bases). This CDR3 region has 16 residues. V shed 1 base and J shed 2 bases, with 15 bases lying between them. Germline V gives CDR1 SGHVS, CDR2 FNYEAQ. The CDR3 coding sequence is TGTGCCAGCAGCTTAGGACAGGCGTCGGGTACCTACGAGCAGTACTTC. This encodes CASSLGQASGTYEQYF.

The V and J genes are TRBV6-4 and TRBJ2-1; TRBD1 is a possible D gene (5 bases). CDR3 size: 12 residues. Trimming cost V 0 bases and J 8 bases, with 5 bases left between them. The germline CDR1 and CDR2 sequences are MRHNA and SNTAGT. The CDR3 region is CASSDSGDEQFF. The DNA of the CDR3 is TGTGCCAGCAGTGACTCAGGGGATGAGCAGTTCTTC.

Concerning this clone itself: Other DNA sequences in the sample encode the same CDR3. V and J are TRBV18 and TRBJ2-6; D gene unclear. Germline V gene data show CDR1 as KGHSH and CDR2 as LQKENI. This CDR3 contains 16 residues. The V and J ends lost 2 bases and 0 bases respectively, with 8 bases between them. The CDR3 loop is CASSPYRFSGANVLTF. CDR3 sequence (DNA): TGTGCCAGCTCACCATACAGATTCTCTGGGGCCAACGTCCTGACTTTC.

The J gene is TRBJ2-5, the V gene TRBV25-1; D is undetermined. Germline V CDR1 and CDR2: MGHDK, SYGVNS. The germline V and J ends were trimmed by 8 bases and 1 base, with 2 bases remaining between them. This CDR3 contains 10 residues. DNA for the CDR3: TGTGCCAGCCTCCAAGAGACCCAGTACTTC. Its translation: CASLQETQYF.

V is TRBV28 and J is TRBJ2-3, with 9 nucleotides matching TRBD1. J was trimmed by 3 bases and V by 5 bases; bases with no gene match: 9. This CDR3 contains 16 residues. The germline CDR1 and CDR2 sequences are MDHEN and SYDVKM. The CDR3 nucleotides are TGTGCCAGCAGTCCATTGGACAGGGGTGAAACAGATACGCAGTATTTT. Its protein is CASSPLDRGETDTQYF.